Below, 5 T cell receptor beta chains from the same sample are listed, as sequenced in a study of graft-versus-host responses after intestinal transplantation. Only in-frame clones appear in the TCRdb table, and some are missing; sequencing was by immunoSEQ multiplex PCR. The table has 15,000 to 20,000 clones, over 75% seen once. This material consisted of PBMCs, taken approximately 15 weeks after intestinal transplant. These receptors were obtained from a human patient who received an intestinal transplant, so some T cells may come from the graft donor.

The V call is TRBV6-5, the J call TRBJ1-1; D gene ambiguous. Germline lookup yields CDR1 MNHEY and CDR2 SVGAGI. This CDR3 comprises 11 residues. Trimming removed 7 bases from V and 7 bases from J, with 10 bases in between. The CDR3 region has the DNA TGTGCCAGCACCTCCGGGAGTGAAGCTTTCTTT. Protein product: CASTSGSEAFF.

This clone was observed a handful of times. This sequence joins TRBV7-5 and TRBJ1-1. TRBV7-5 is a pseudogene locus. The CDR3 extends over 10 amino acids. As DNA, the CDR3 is TGTGCCACAGGAGACACTGAAGCTTTCTTT. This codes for CATGDTEAFF.

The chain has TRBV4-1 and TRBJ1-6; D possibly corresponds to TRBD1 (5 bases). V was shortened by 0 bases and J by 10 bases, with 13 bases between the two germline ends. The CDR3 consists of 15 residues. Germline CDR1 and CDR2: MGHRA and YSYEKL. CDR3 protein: CASSQEGPSGSPLHF. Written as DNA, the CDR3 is TGCGCCAGCAGCCAAGAGGGGCCCTCGGGCTCACCCCTCCACTTT.

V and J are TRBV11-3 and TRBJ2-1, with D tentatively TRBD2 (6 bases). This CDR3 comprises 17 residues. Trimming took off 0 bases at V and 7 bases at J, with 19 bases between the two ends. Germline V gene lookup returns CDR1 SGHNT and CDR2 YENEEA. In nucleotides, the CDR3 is TGTGCCAGCAGCTTAGATCGGCACGGGAGCCCCAAGAATGAGCAGTTCTTC. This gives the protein CASSLDRHGSPKNEQFF.

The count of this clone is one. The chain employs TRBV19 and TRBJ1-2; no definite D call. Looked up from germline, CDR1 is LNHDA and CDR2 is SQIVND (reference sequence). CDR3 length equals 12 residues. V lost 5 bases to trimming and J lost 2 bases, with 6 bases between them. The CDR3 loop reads CASSSLNYGYTF. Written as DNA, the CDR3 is TGTGCCAGTAGTTCGCTGAACTATGGCTACACCTTC.